Following are 27 T cell receptor beta chains from one sample sequenced in a study of T cells in Graves' hyperthyroidism and ophthalmopathy. TCR beta CDR3 regions were amplified from RNA. The TCR CDR3 was amplified in a first-round RT-PCR using the HTBI primer set. TCRdb analysed the multiplex PCR reads with MiXCR anew, one entry per CDR3 protein. The sample consists of approximately 600,000 distinct CDR3 sequences, approximately 15% of them appearing once. Sequenced sample: blood. The receptors here all came from a woman in her 30s with Graves' hyperthyroidism that later progressed to Graves' ophthalmopathy.

V is TRBV28 and J is TRBJ1-2, with 7 bases matching TRBD1. The CDR3 has 14 residues. Germline CDR1 is MDHEN and CDR2 is SYDVKM. V shed 3 bases and J 7 bases; nucleotides not matched to a gene: 8. This chain's CDR3 is CASSFPQGPGGYTF. The CDR3 coding sequence is TGTGCCAGCAGTTTTCCACAGGGGCCGGGTGGCTACACCTTC.

This clonotype showed up just a few times. The chain is built from TRBV4-2 and TRBJ2-7; D tentatively fits TRBD1 or TRBD2 (5 bases each). The CDR3 totals 14 residues. V was shortened by 1 base and J by 2 bases, with 9 bases between the two germline ends. Germline V lookup: CDR1 LGHNA, CDR2 YNFKEQ. CDR3 nucleotides: TGTGCCAGCAGCCAAGGTATGGGACCCTACGAGCAGTACTTC. It translates to CASSQGMGPYEQYF.

This clonotype was recorded at least ten times. The rearrangement links TRBV10-3 to TRBJ2-7, with 7 bases identical to TRBD2. Looked up from germline, CDR1 is ENHRY and CDR2 is SYGVKD. The V gene end was trimmed by 11 bases and the J gene end by 2 bases; junction bases not matched to a gene: 12. This CDR3 is built from 14 residues. CDR3 sequence (DNA): TGTGCCCTGGGGTCGAGCGGGATTACCTACGAGCAGTACTTC. Amino acid sequence: CALGSSGITYEQYF.

The chain joins TRBV6-2 or TRBV6-3 to TRBJ2-6; 14 positions match TRBD2. There are 20 residues in the CDR3. The germline V gene has CDR1 MNHEY and CDR2 SVGEGT. Losses at the gene ends were 5 bases for V and 2 bases for J; bases not matched to a gene: 11. The CDR3: CASSGPGLAGELAGANVLTF. The DNA for the CDR3 is TGTGCCAGCAGTGGGCCGGGACTAGCGGGAGAGTTGGCTGGGGCCAACGTCCTGACTTTC.

This chain connects TRBV7-8 to TRBJ2-5; 7 bases are a match to TRBD1. V was clipped by 5 bases and J by 5 bases; unmatched bases: 11. This CDR3 is 15 amino acids long. Germline V gene lookup returns CDR1 SGHVS and CDR2 FQNEAQ. The CDR3 reads CASSSREGAGETQYF. The CDR3 DNA is TGTGCCAGCAGCAGCCGCGAGGGGGCTGGGGAGACCCAGTACTTC.

This clonotype turned up a few times. The rearrangement uses TRBV29-1 and TRBJ2-1; 13 bases match TRBD2. The CDR3 totals 14 residues. The germline V gene encodes CDR1 SQVTM and CDR2 ANQGSEA. J lost 8 bases, V lost 3 bases, and 4 bases had no gene match. CDR3 residues: CSVEGTSGVYEQFF. DNA for the CDR3: TGCAGCGTTGAGGGGACTAGCGGGGTCTATGAGCAGTTCTTC.

There are many counts of this clonotype. The chain links TRBV29-1 to TRBJ2-7, with 8 bases aligning to TRBD2. The CDR3 extends over 13 amino acids. Unmatched junction bases numbered 8, after V lost 7 bases and J lost 3 bases. Germline CDR1 and CDR2: SQVTM and ANQGSEA. CDR3 amino acids: CSARGGTFYEQYF. DNA of the CDR3: TGCAGCGCCCGGGGGGGCACTTTCTACGAGCAGTACTTC.

Points on this clonotype: The junction does not match germline at one end; this may be a read error. This chain connects TRBV18 to TRBJ2-7; D is possibly TRBD1 or TRBD2 (5 bases each). This CDR3 is 12 amino acids long. Per the germline V gene, CDR1 is KGHSH and CDR2 is LQKENI. The CDR3 DNA is TGTGCCAGCTCACCACGGGGGTACGATCAGTACTTC. Protein sequence: CASSPRGYDQYF.

The table lists this clonotype with many counts. The genes are TRBV2 and TRBJ2-7; 11 nucleotides match TRBD1. The CDR3 covers 16 residues. CDR1 SNHLY and CDR2 FYNNEI come from the germline V gene. With V trimmed by 7 bases and J by 1 base, 9 bases remained unmatched. As DNA, the CDR3 is TGTGCCAGCATTTGGACAGGGGGCCTGGGGTCCTACGAGCAGTACTTC. It translates to CASIWTGGLGSYEQYF.

This clonotype was detected many times. The chain couples TRBV12-3 or TRBV12-4 to TRBJ2-7; D uncertain. V gave up 10 bases and J gave up 7 bases, with 20 bases separating them. The CDR3 consists of 13 residues. The CDR3 region has the DNA TGTGCCACTTCCCCCCCGTGGGGTGGAGAGCAGTACTTC. Protein: CATSPPWGGEQYF.

There are many counts of this clonotype. This rearrangement joins TRBV6-1 to TRBJ2-7; D tentatively reads TRBD1 or TRBD2 (5 bases each). Germline V lookup: CDR1 MNHNS, CDR2 SASEGT. CDR3 size: 14 residues. V shed 5 bases and J shed 2 bases, with 13 bases lying between them. CDR3 amino acids: CASSSGRAAYEQYF. CDR3 nucleotides: TGTGCCAGCAGTTCGGGACGGGCGGCCTACGAGCAGTACTTC.

V is TRBV3-1 and J is TRBJ2-2, with unresolved D. Germline values: CDR1 LGHDT, CDR2 YNNKEL (reference sequence). The CDR3 has 12 amino acids. Trimming removed 6 bases at V and 5 bases at J, with 7 bases between. The CDR3 bases are TGTGCCAGCAGGGGGTCAACCGGGGAGCTGTTTTTT. Translation: CASRGSTGELFF.

Ten or more counts support this clonotype. This rearrangement joins TRBV7-3 to TRBJ2-3, with 7 positions matching TRBD1. V was pared by 5 bases and J by 0 bases, with 14 bases of the junction left unmatched. Germline V lookup: CDR1 SGHTA, CDR2 FQGTGA. The CDR3 runs 18 residues. The CDR3 nucleotides read TGTGCCAGCAGCCTGAGGACAGGAGACGGTTATAGCACAGATACGCAGTATTTT. Translated, it gives CASSLRTGDGYSTDTQYF.

This clonotype occurred many times. The chain employs TRBV6-6 and TRBJ1-2; D is possibly TRBD1 (5 bases). V was clipped by 0 bases and J by 4 bases, with 15 bases between them. The CDR3 is made up of 16 amino acids. Germline V gives CDR1 MNHNY, CDR2 SVGAGI (reference sequence). The CDR3 DNA is TGTGCCAGCAGTTACTCTTTCCAGGGTGGGGCCTATGGCTACACCTTC. This translates into CASSYSFQGGAYGYTF.

This clonotype has a count of ten or more. The chain recombines TRBV12-3 or TRBV12-4 with TRBJ2-3; TRBD2 matches 10 bases. The CDR3 totals 15 residues. V lost 3 bases and J lost 6; bases outside the gene matches: 6. CDR3 nucleotide sequence: TGTGCCAGCAGTTTTCAAGCGGGAGGGCGGGATACGCAGTATTTT. This translates into CASSFQAGGRDTQYF.

V and J are TRBV18 and TRBJ2-1; D may be TRBD2 (7 bases). Germline V gives CDR1 KGHSH, CDR2 LQKENI. This CDR3 spans 13 amino acids. The V and J ends lost 8 bases and 8 bases respectively, with 16 bases between them. The chain's CDR3 is CASSQGGGDEQFF. The CDR3 DNA sequence: TGTGCCAGCAGCCAAGGAGGGGGGGATGAGCAGTTCTTC.

This chain joins TRBV5-1 and TRBJ2-1, with D perhaps matching TRBD2 (6 bases). The CDR3 covers 12 residues. Germline CDR1 and CDR2: SGHRS and YFSETQ. Trimming removed 6 bases from V and 4 bases from J, with 8 bases in between. CDR3 sequence reads: CASTREYNEQFF. CDR3 nucleotides: TGCGCCAGCACCCGGGAGTACAATGAGCAGTTCTTC.

CDR3 amino acids: CASSASGSKREKLFF. In nucleotides, the CDR3 is TGTGCCAGCAGTGCCTCAGGGTCGAAGAGGGAAAAACTGTTTTTT. V and J are TRBV6-1 and TRBJ1-4; D is possibly TRBD1 (5 bases). The length of the CDR3 is 15 residues. Germline CDR1 and CDR2: MNHNS and SASEGT. V lost 4 bases and J 8 bases, leaving 17 bases between the germline ends.

Many counts were recorded for this clonotype. The CDR3 DNA reads TGTGCCAGCAGCGCTCTAGCGGGAGCTACCGGGGAGCTGTTTTTT. It specifies CASSALAGATGELFF. The chain recombines TRBV6-1 with TRBJ2-2; 10 bases are a match to TRBD2. V was clipped by 6 bases and J by 5 bases; unmatched bases: 6. CDR3 size: 15 residues. The germline CDR1 and CDR2 sequences are MNHNS and SASEGT.

This clonotype was recorded at least ten times. This chain joins TRBV20-1 and TRBJ2-3; the D is unclear. CDR3 length: 13 residues. Trimming took off 2 bases at V and 3 bases at J, with 9 bases between the two ends. Germline V lookup: CDR1 DFQATT, CDR2 SNEGSKA (reference sequence). CDR3 sequence: CSARLPRTDTQYF. CDR3 nucleotides: TGCAGTGCTAGACTTCCCCGAACAGATACGCAGTATTTT.

As for this clonotype: This may be a read error: a much more frequent sequence differs by one nucleotide. This chain links TRBV28 with TRBJ1-6; D ambiguous. Germline V gives CDR1 MDHEN, CDR2 SYDVKM. The CDR3 length is 14 residues. Deletions cut 7 bases from V and 7 bases from J, with 14 bases between. The CDR3 region is CASTVWEANSPLHF. The CDR3 coding sequence is TGTGCCAGCACTGTTTGGGAAGCCAATTCACCCCTCCACTTT.

At least ten counts were recorded for this clonotype. The V and J genes are TRBV6-5 and TRBJ1-1, with D unclear. The V end lost 2 bases, the J end lost 2 bases, and 9 bases lay between the germline ends. The CDR3 is 14 amino acids. In germline, CDR1 is MNHEY, CDR2 SVGAGI. The DNA for the CDR3 is TGTGCCAGCAGTTACGGAACAGAAAACACTGAAGCTTTCTTT. Amino acid sequence: CASSYGTENTEAFF.

In this sample, this clonotype turned up many times. V gene TRBV28 combines with J gene TRBJ2-7; TRBD2 agrees at 10 bases. Germline V gene lookup returns CDR1 MDHEN and CDR2 SYDVKM. V lost 3 bases to trimming and J lost 0 bases; unmatched junction nucleotides: 23. This CDR3 is built from 22 residues. The CDR3 spells CASSFKFFGVSSGGPSSYEQYF. CDR3 nucleotide sequence: TGTGCCAGCAGTTTTAAGTTCTTCGGGGTGTCTAGCGGGGGCCCTAGCTCCTACGAGCAGTACTTC. Supplemented by reference TRBV28 and TRBJ2-7, the full variable domain reads DVKVTQSSRYLVKRTGEKVFLECVQDMDHENMFWYRQDPGLGLRLIYFSYDVKMKEKGDIPEGYSVSREKKERFSLILESASTNQTSMYLCASSFKFFGVSSGGPSSYEQYFGPGTRLTVT.

This clonotype showed up many times. The chain carries TRBV3-1 and TRBJ2-3; D is uncertain. V lost 1 base, J lost 2 bases, and 13 bases lay in between. The CDR3 contains 16 residues. Germline lookup yields CDR1 LGHDT and CDR2 YNNKEL (reference sequence). CDR3 bases: TGTGCCAGCAGCCAAGTTGTAACGTCCTCCACAGATACGCAGTATTTT. Its protein product is CASSQVVTSSTDTQYF.

This clonotype was seen only a few times. The chain carries TRBV24-1 and TRBJ1-2, with a tentative D call TRBD1 (6 bases). In germline, CDR1 is KGHDR, CDR2 SFDVKD. This CDR3 contains 16 residues. Trimming took off 2 bases at V and 7 bases at J, with 19 bases between the two ends. CDR3 residues: CATSDSPRAGEGGYTF. The CDR3 nucleotides are TGTGCCACCAGTGATTCCCCAAGGGCAGGGGAGGGTGGCTACACCTTC.

The V gene is TRBV18, the J gene TRBJ1-1; TRBD1 matches 8 bases. Trimming at V came to 3 bases and at J to 5 bases, leaving 14 bases not matched to a gene. This CDR3 has 17 amino acids. Germline CDR1 is KGHSH and CDR2 is LQKENI. The CDR3 loop reads CASSPNPLTGGGTEAFF. The CDR3 DNA is TGTGCCAGCTCACCCAATCCTCTAACAGGGGGAGGAACTGAAGCTTTCTTT.

This clonotype was counted at least ten times. The V call is TRBV29-1, the J call TRBJ2-1, with TRBD2 matching over 11 bases. From germline, CDR1 is SQVTM and CDR2 ANQGSEA. This CDR3 spans 16 amino acids. The J segment lost 10 bases and the V segment lost 4 bases, leaving 15 bases of the junction unmatched. DNA of the CDR3: TGCAGCGTTGGGGAATTGGGGACTAGCGGCCCTAGGGAGCAGTTCTTC. Translated: CSVGELGTSGPREQFF.